This TCR beta chain was obtained from a study of blood T cell repertoires in COVID-19. The overall study: Some COVID-19 samples were acute and others convalescent; all came from the United States, Italy and Spain. The analysed material was cDNA or gDNA that came from T cells, B-cell-depleted T cells, or PBMCs.

Germline-derived CDR1 and CDR2 are LNHNV and YYDKDF (reference sequence). This CDR3 has 16 amino acids. Trimming stripped 0 bases from V and 1 base from J, with 12 bases between. As handled by the study authors: Reference gene primer amplification gave nucleated cell count estimates. Assay: immunoSEQ multiplex PCR; the TCRdb copy retains only in-frame clones and omits some. D and trimming come from the DNA, and the V and J calls and clone size come from that table. The profile shows over 45,000 clones, 88% of them singletons. The V and J genes are TRBV15 and TRBJ2-5; weak D call: TRBD1 (6 bases). The material sequenced was peripheral blood. The origin of this receptor is a man aged 55 to 70 with active COVID-19. The CDR3, as DNA: TGTGCCACCAGCAGAGATCCTGGGACACCCCAAGAGACCCAGTACTTC. Its protein is CATSRDPGTPQETQYF.